Below are 25 T cell receptor beta chains sequenced from a single sample in a study of CD4 T cells in relation to SARS-CoV-2 and coronaviruses. Before the COVID-19 pandemic, during about 2011-2019, CD4+ T cells were taken from unexposed donors. After more than eight days of culture, CD4+ T cells were isolated. Their antigens are not known. The method was immunoSEQ multiplex PCR; TCRdb's version includes in-frame clones alone and lacks a portion of them. The sample lists about 21,000 clones, around three quarters seen once, with approximately 15% in the top ten. Sequenced: CD4+ T cells from PBMCs, cultured in vitro. These receptors were obtained from a human donor in good health.

This clone was recorded a few times. V and J are TRBV19 and TRBJ1-5; 8 bases are a match to TRBD1. Looked up from germline, CDR1 is LNHDA and CDR2 is SQIVND (reference sequence). The V gene end was trimmed by 9 bases and the J gene end by 2 bases; junction bases not matched to a gene: 9. This CDR3 is built from 15 residues. The chain's CDR3 is CASNRQGIGNQPQHF. The CDR3 DNA reads TGTGCCAGCAACAGACAGGGGATTGGCAATCAGCCCCAGCATTTT. The full variable domain, in which reference TRBV19 and TRBJ1-5 provide the parts outside the CDR3, is DGGITQSPKYLFRKEGQNVTLSCEQNLNHDAMYWYRQDPGQGLRLIYYSQIVNDFQKGDIAEGYSVSREKKESFPLTVTSAQKNPTAFYLCASNRQGIGNQPQHFGDGTRLSIL.

The V gene is TRBV27, the J gene TRBJ2-3, with D possibly TRBD1 on 6 matching bases. V was trimmed by 5 bases and J by 0 bases, leaving 15 bases between them. Germline assignment: CDR1 MNHEY and CDR2 SMNVEV (reference sequence). The CDR3 sequence is 16 residues long. The chain's CDR3 is CASSGRLGASTDTQYF. Written as DNA, the CDR3 is TGTGCCAGCAGTGGCCGGTTGGGGGCTAGCACAGATACGCAGTATTTT.

This clone was seen more than once but under ten times. Sequence at one end of the junction differs from germline and may be a read error. The chain recombines TRBV5-1 with TRBJ2-1; no definite D call. The length of the CDR3 is 11 residues. Germline values: CDR1 SGHRS, CDR2 YFSETQ. The CDR3 DNA reads as TGCGCCAGCAGCTCCTATAATGAGCAGTTCTTC. Translating gives CASSSYNEQFF.

CDR3 residues: CAISRSDTTNEKLFF. The CDR3 bases are TGTGCCATCAGCCGGTCAGATACAACTAATGAAAAACTGTTTTTT. The chain has TRBV10-3 and TRBJ1-4; D is undetermined. The CDR3 sequence is 15 residues long. CDR1 and CDR2 (germline): ENHRY, SYGVKD. Between the trimmed V and J ends, which lost 6 bases and 0 bases, there was a span of 11 bases.

The V call is TRBV7-2, the J call TRBJ2-2, with 8 bases identical to TRBD1. The CDR3 sequence is 16 residues long. Germline assignment: CDR1 SGHTA and CDR2 FQGNSA. With 5 bases clipped from V and 0 bases from J, the junction kept 5 bases outside the gene matches. The CDR3 reads CASSPRTGTNTGELFF. Written as DNA, the CDR3 is TGTGCCAGCAGCCCTAGGACAGGGACGAACACCGGGGAGCTGTTTTTT. Filled out from reference TRBV7-2 and TRBJ2-2, the complete variable domain reads GAGVSQSPSNKVTEKGKDVELRCDPISGHTALYWYRQSLGQGLEFLIYFQGNSAPDKSGLPSDRFSAERTGGSVSTLTIQRTQQEDSAVYLCASSPRTGTNTGELFFGEGSRLTVL.

The chain employs TRBV21-1 and TRBJ1-5. TRBV21-1 is a recognized pseudogene. The CDR3 sequence is 14 residues long. The CDR3: CASSKRAFNQPQHF. In DNA form, the CDR3 reads TGTGCCAGCAGCAAGCGTGCTTTTAATCAGCCCCAGCATTTT.

This clone was picked up a small number of times. This rearrangement joins TRBV2 to TRBJ1-6; 7 bases map to TRBD1. V shed 5 bases and J 3 bases; nucleotides not matched to a gene: 4. CDR1 is SNHLY, CDR2 FYNNEI, per germline. CDR3 length: 15 amino acids. CDR3 in amino acids: CASSTRDSYNSPLHF. DNA of the CDR3: TGTGCCAGCAGTACCCGGGACAGCTATAATTCACCCCTCCACTTT.

V gene TRBV5-1 combines with J gene TRBJ1-3, with 9 bases fitting TRBD1. CDR1 and CDR2 (germline): SGHRS, YFSETQ. After removal of 4 bases from V and 2 bases from J, the junction contained 7 bases not matched to a gene. The CDR3 spans 16 residues. In DNA, the CDR3 is TGCGCCAGCAGCCTGCCGGGACAGGGACCTGGAAACACCATATATTTT. Residues: CASSLPGQGPGNTIYF. The whole variable domain, remainder taken from reference TRBV5-1 and TRBJ1-3, is KAGVTQTPRYLIKTRGQQVTLSCSPISGHRSVSWYQQTPGQGLQFLFEYFSETQRNKGNFPGRFSGRQFSNSRSEMNVSTLELGDSALYLCASSLPGQGPGNTIYFGEGSWLTVV.

The chain combines TRBV27 with TRBJ2-5; 11 nucleotides align to TRBD2. With 5 bases clipped from V and 2 bases from J, the junction kept 4 bases outside the gene matches. The germline V gene encodes CDR1 MNHEY and CDR2 SMNVEV (reference sequence). This CDR3 region has 15 residues. For the CDR3, the DNA is TGTGCCAGCAGTCGTCTAGCGGGAGGACAAGAGACCCAGTACTTC. This sequence encodes CASSRLAGGQETQYF.

CDR3 sequence (DNA): TGTGCCAGCAACCCGCAACTTTATTACGAGCAGTACTTC. As protein: CASNPQLYYEQYF. The V call is TRBV14, the J call TRBJ2-7; D gene ambiguous. This CDR3 region has 13 residues. CDR1 is SGHDN, CDR2 FVKESK, per germline. Trimming stripped 7 bases from V and 4 bases from J, with 14 bases between.

V usage is TRBV7-3 and J usage is TRBJ2-7; possible D gene TRBD1, 7 bases. The germline V gene has CDR1 SGHTA and CDR2 FQGTGA. V was cut by 2 bases and J by 7 bases, with 12 bases left in between. This CDR3 comprises 13 residues. CDR3 sequence reads: CASSLAQGREQYF. The CDR3, as DNA: TGTGCCAGCAGCTTAGCACAGGGGAGGGAGCAGTACTTC.

The chain combines TRBV15 with TRBJ2-7; D gene ambiguous. The CDR3 is 17 amino acids. Trimming took off 1 base at V and 3 bases at J, with 19 bases between the two ends. Germline loops: CDR1 LNHNV, CDR2 YYDKDF (reference sequence). CDR3 residues: CATSRGHRNPSIYEQYF. The CDR3 bases are TGTGCCACCAGCAGAGGACACCGGAATCCATCCATCTACGAGCAGTACTTC.

The chain employs TRBV6-5 and TRBJ2-1; no clear D gene. CDR1 and CDR2 (germline): MNHEY, SVGAGI. Trimming removed 2 bases at V and 1 base at J, with 6 bases between. The CDR3 spans 14 residues. CDR3 region: CASSYVRSYNEQFF. DNA for the CDR3: TGTGCCAGCAGTTACGTGCGATCCTACAATGAGCAGTTCTTC.

The gene calls are TRBV19 and TRBJ1-5; maybe TRBD1 (5 bases). The germline gives CDR1 LNHDA, CDR2 SQIVND (reference sequence). The CDR3 has 17 residues. The V end was cut by 5 bases, the J end by 4 bases, with 21 bases between. CDR3 in amino acids: CASSPTSFMGVNQPQHF. The CDR3 region has the DNA TGTGCCAGTAGTCCCACCTCCTTTATGGGGGTGAATCAGCCCCAGCATTTT.

The chain uses TRBV18 and TRBJ2-1; the D gene could be TRBD1 or TRBD2 (5 bases each). The CDR3 length is 14 residues. Trimming shortened V by 6 bases and J by 8 bases, and 17 bases separated the two germline ends. From germline, CDR1 is KGHSH and CDR2 LQKENI. The CDR3 protein is CASSPLRGWDEQFF. Written as DNA, the CDR3 is TGTGCCAGCTCCCCCTTGAGGGGTTGGGATGAGCAGTTCTTC.

The rearrangement uses TRBV24-1 and TRBJ2-3; no clear D. Germline lookup yields CDR1 KGHDR and CDR2 SFDVKD. The V end was cut by 7 bases, the J end by 8 bases, with 15 bases between. The CDR3 spans 13 residues. CDR3 sequence: CATRGGASGTQYF. The CDR3 DNA reads as TGTGCCACCAGGGGCGGAGCGTCTGGTACGCAGTATTTT.

This clone was observed once. The chain carries TRBV5-1 and TRBJ2-7, with D unclear. V lost 0 bases, J lost 0 bases, and 13 bases lay in between. Germline lookup yields CDR1 SGHRS and CDR2 YFSETQ. This CDR3 is built from 16 residues. In DNA form, the CDR3 reads TGCGCCAGCAGCTTGGGGTCGGCAAGAAGCTCCTACGAGCAGTACTTC. Its protein product is CASSLGSARSSYEQYF.

The chain couples TRBV28 to TRBJ2-3; maybe TRBD2 (6 bases). Germline values: CDR1 MDHEN, CDR2 SYDVKM. V lost 4 bases and J lost 6, with 14 bases in between. The CDR3 consists of 14 residues. CDR3 nucleotide sequence: TGTGCCAGCAGTTCCTCGGGACTCAAGGATACGCAGTATTTT. Translating gives CASSSSGLKDTQYF.

This rearrangement joins TRBV24-1 to TRBJ2-3, with 7 bases that match TRBD1. This CDR3 has 16 residues. Trimming cost V 2 bases and J 3 bases; bases outside gene matches: 7. The germline gives CDR1 KGHDR, CDR2 SFDVKD. The CDR3 DNA is TGTGCCACCAGTGATTCCGGCAGGGGGAAAACAGATACGCAGTATTTT. Protein sequence: CATSDSGRGKTDTQYF.

The rearrangement uses TRBV27 and TRBJ2-1; 9 bases agree with TRBD2. The CDR3 has 15 amino acids. V was pared by 8 bases and J by 15 bases, with 20 bases of the junction left unmatched. Germline V CDR1 and CDR2: MNHEY, SMNVEV (reference sequence). CDR3 DNA sequence: TGTGCCAGCCACCGGAGGGGAGCGGGAGGTCCCGTAGGGTTCTTC. This gives the protein CASHRRGAGGPVGFF.

This rearrangement joins TRBV10-3 to TRBJ2-1; the match to TRBD2 covers 13 bases. V shed 8 bases, J shed 2 bases, and the junction held 3 bases outside the gene matches. The CDR3 extends over 15 amino acids. Per germline, CDR1 ENHRY and CDR2 SYGVKD. Here the CDR3 reads CAIGTSGTAYNEQFF. Written as DNA, the CDR3 is TGTGCCATCGGGACTAGCGGGACAGCCTACAATGAGCAGTTCTTC.

This clone came up a few times. Written as DNA, the CDR3 is TGTGCCAGTATTGGGACTAGCGGAGCGGGGGAGCAGTACTTC. Its translation is CASIGTSGAGEQYF. The chain recombines TRBV19 with TRBJ2-7; 11 bases map to TRBD2. CDR3 size: 14 residues. Germline assignment: CDR1 LNHDA and CDR2 SQIVND (reference sequence). V lost 7 bases and J lost 7; bases outside the gene matches: 9.

This rearrangement joins TRBV10-3 to TRBJ2-2, with D perhaps TRBD2 (6 bases). Germline CDR1 and CDR2: ENHRY and SYGVKD. This CDR3 spans 13 amino acids. Trimming removed 10 bases from V and 0 bases from J, with 9 bases in between. CDR3 amino acids: CASGKTNTGELFF. CDR3 nucleotides: TGTGCCAGCGGGAAAACGAACACCGGGGAGCTGTTTTTT.

The rearrangement links TRBV6-5 to TRBJ2-2; D not certain. The germline CDR1 and CDR2 sequences are MNHEY and SVGAGI. CDR3 length: 14 residues. Trimming cost V 8 bases and J 4 bases, with 14 bases left between them. Here the CDR3 reads CASPRLGSTGELFF. In DNA form, the CDR3 reads TGTGCCAGCCCTCGCCTAGGATCCACCGGGGAGCTGTTTTTT.

The genes are TRBV28 and TRBJ1-5; D gene unclear. CDR3 length: 13 residues. From germline, CDR1 is MDHEN and CDR2 SYDVKM. V dropped 2 bases and J dropped 2 bases, with 4 bases sitting between them. The CDR3 protein is CASSLQGNQPQHF. In nucleotides, the CDR3 is TGTGCCAGCAGTTTACAGGGCAATCAGCCCCAGCATTTT.